This TCR beta chain is from a study of blood T cell repertoires in COVID-19. Turning to the study itself: Acute-phase and convalescent COVID-19 samples originated in the United States, Italy and Spain.

Produced via immunoSEQ multiplex PCR; TCRdb's table is partial and in-frame only. The table has roughly 200,000 clones, around nine tenths seen once. Germline CDR1 reads SGHRS; CDR2 reads YFSETQ. The CDR3 covers 15 residues. Trimming stripped 2 bases from V and 1 base from J, with 12 bases between. The TCR originated in a man younger than 30 with active or convalescent COVID-19. The chain couples TRBV5-1 to TRBJ1-1, with D perhaps matching TRBD1 (5 bases). Material for sequencing was peripheral blood. The CDR3 loop is CASSFGGSRNTEAFF. CDR3 in DNA: TGCGCCAGCAGCTTCGGGGGGTCCAGGAACACTGAAGCTTTCTTT.